The present T cell receptor beta chain was sequenced within a study of cytomegalovirus exposure and HLA in healthy donors. About this clone itself: Its antigen remains unknown.

The data were produced by immunoSEQ multiplex PCR, yet TCRdb's version contains in-frame clones alone and is incomplete. The data contain over 45,000 clones, about 88% of them singletons. The germline V gene has CDR1 MDHEN and CDR2 SYDVKM. With 6 bases removed from V and 5 bases from J, the gap between germline ends came to 13 bases. The CDR3 contains 13 residues. Whole-study results and caveats: The tendency of first-cohort TCR clusters to co-occur in the approximately 120 validation repertoires was identified by a subsequent analysis.

The receptor's source is a woman younger than 45 in good health and CMV-seronegative. The V and J genes are TRBV28 and TRBJ1-2, with D perhaps matching TRBD1 (6 bases). Input material: PBMCs. CDR3 in DNA: TGTGCCAGCAGGGACAGCGGGAAATATGGCTACACCTTC. It translates to CASRDSGKYGYTF.